Shown below are 30 T cell receptor beta chains from a single sample sequenced in a study of blood T cell repertoires in COVID-19 (dated by TCRdb to 2020 to 2022). The library was made by the immunoSEQ multiplex PCR assay. In TCRdb, the immuneACCESS table is reduced to in-frame sequences with V and J assigned. These tables do not hold every clone; where another copy was compared, an unresolved V gene accounts for under half, and the others remain unexplained. In this sample the table shows around 140,000 clones, around 87% of which occur a single time. The biggest ten clones account for roughly 35% of the sample. The specimen was peripheral blood. Receptors originate from a man aged 50 to 59 who had recovered from COVID-19.

The chain recombines TRBV7-9 with TRBJ1-4, with a tentative D call TRBD1 (6 bases). Trimming took 2 bases from V and 5 from J, leaving 9 bases between them. From germline, CDR1 is SEHNR and CDR2 FQNEAQ (reference sequence). The CDR3 is 14 residues long. The CDR3 region is CASSLLQGNEKLFF. The CDR3 bases are TGTGCCAGCAGCTTACTACAGGGAAATGAAAAACTGTTTTTT.

This chain links TRBV6-5 with TRBJ1-3; D unresolved. Germline V CDR1 and CDR2: MNHEY, SVGAGI. The CDR3 runs 14 residues. V lost 4 bases and J lost 5, with 12 bases in between. The CDR3 reads CASSSPLRRNTIYF. As DNA, the CDR3 is TGTGCCAGCAGTTCCCCCCTGCGTAGAAACACCATATATTTT.

There are a few counts of this clone. The chain uses TRBV5-8 and TRBJ1-1; D is uncertain. Trimming pared 4 bases from V and 1 base from J, leaving 8 bases between. Germline V gene data show CDR1 as SGHTS and CDR2 as YDEGEE. The CDR3 has 13 amino acids. CDR3 bases: TGTGCCAGCAGCGCCTACAGGAACACTGAAGCTTTCTTT. Its translation: CASSAYRNTEAFF.

V and J are TRBV12-3 or TRBV12-4 and TRBJ1-2; weak D call: TRBD1 (6 bases). The CDR3 has 12 amino acids. The V gene lost 6 bases and the J gene lost 5 bases, with 10 bases spanning the gap. Here the CDR3 DNA reads TGTGCCAGCAGCACAGGGATTTATGGCTACACCTTC. Encoded protein: CASSTGIYGYTF.

The gene calls are TRBV11-2 and TRBJ2-1; D unclear. Trimming cost V 1 base and J 3 bases, with 7 bases left between them. There are 14 residues in the CDR3. Germline assignment: CDR1 SGHAT and CDR2 FQNNGV. The CDR3 region is CASSLGADYNEQFF. For the CDR3, the DNA is TGTGCCAGCAGCTTAGGGGCAGACTACAATGAGCAGTTCTTC. The whole variable domain, remainder taken from reference TRBV11-2 and TRBJ2-1, is EAGVAQSPRYKIIEKRQSVAFWCNPISGHATLYWYQQILGQGPKLLIQFQNNGVVDDSQLPKDRFSAERLKGVDSTLKIQPAKLEDSAVYLCASSLGADYNEQFFGPGTRLTVL.

With regard to this clone: Other DNA sequences in the sample encode the same CDR3. The rearrangement uses TRBV9 and TRBJ1-4; D remains ambiguous. This CDR3 is 15 amino acids long. The germline CDR1 and CDR2 sequences are SGDLS and YYNGEE. V was clipped by 0 bases and J by 0 bases, with 6 bases between them. In DNA, the CDR3 is TGTGCCAGCAGCGTAGCAGGCGCAACTAATGAAAAACTGTTTTTT. Translation gives CASSVAGATNEKLFF.

The chain couples TRBV5-4 to TRBJ2-3, with 7 bases aligning to TRBD2. The length of the CDR3 is 16 residues. Looked up from germline, CDR1 is SGHNT and CDR2 is YYREEE (reference sequence). The trim removed 4 bases at V and 2 bases at J, leaving 10 bases unmatched. The CDR3 sequence is CASSKEGRGATDTQYF. The CDR3 region has the DNA TGTGCCAGCAGCAAAGAAGGGAGGGGTGCCACAGATACGCAGTATTTT.

The CDR3 loop is CASSLRAAGSNQPQHF. DNA for the CDR3: TGTGCCAGCAGCTTGCGAGCAGCGGGGAGCAATCAGCCCCAGCATTTT. The chain has TRBV5-5 and TRBJ1-5; D remains ambiguous. Germline loops: CDR1 SGHKS, CDR2 YYEKEE (reference sequence). CDR3 length: 16 amino acids. V lost 1 base to trimming and J lost 1 base, with 12 bases between them.

This clone was detected only once. V usage is TRBV27 and J usage is TRBJ2-1; 12 bases line up with TRBD2. The CDR3 totals 15 residues. CDR1 and CDR2 (germline): MNHEY, SMNVEV (reference sequence). J gave up 7 bases and V 6 bases, and 7 bases lay outside the gene matches. In DNA form, the CDR3 reads TGTGCCAGCAGGCCTGGACTAGCGGGGTGGAATGAGCAGTTCTTC. Encoded protein: CASRPGLAGWNEQFF.

The rearrangement uses TRBV6-5 and TRBJ2-7; 10 nucleotides line up with TRBD2. V lost 10 bases, J lost 7 bases, and 16 bases stayed unmatched. Germline-derived CDR1 and CDR2 are MNHEY and SVGAGI. The CDR3 is 15 residues long. As DNA, the CDR3 is TGTGCCACCCGAGAGGGGAGCGGGGGGGTCTGGGAGCAGTACTTC. This sequence encodes CATREGSGGVWEQYF.

This clone has only a few counts. The chain uses TRBV2 and TRBJ1-5; 9 bases match TRBD1. The germline CDR1 and CDR2 sequences are SNHLY and FYNNEI. The ends lost 6 bases at V and 7 bases at J; junction bases unmatched: 4. This CDR3 contains 13 residues. The CDR3 DNA reads TGTGCCAGCAGCCTAACAGGGGGCCAGCCCCAGCATTTT. Its translation is CASSLTGGQPQHF.

The chain couples TRBV27 to TRBJ2-3; D perhaps matches TRBD2 (6 bases). Germline assignment: CDR1 MNHEY and CDR2 SMNVEV (reference sequence). Trimming left V 6 bases short and J 4 bases short, with 14 bases between. The CDR3 contains 14 residues. The CDR3 DNA reads as TGTGCCAGCAGCGACGGGGGATTGGCAGATACGCAGTATTTT. Translation: CASSDGGLADTQYF.

This sequence joins TRBV5-6 and TRBJ1-1; 7 bases line up with TRBD1. This CDR3 has 12 residues. With 1 base clipped from V and 10 bases from J, the junction kept 4 bases outside the gene matches. Looked up from germline, CDR1 is SGHDT and CDR2 is YYEEEE. CDR3 coding DNA: TGTGCCAGCAGCTTGCGGGACAGAGGAGCTTTCTTT. The encoded protein is CASSLRDRGAFF.

The chain recombines TRBV5-1 with TRBJ1-6; the D gene is possibly TRBD1 (5 bases). The CDR3 loop spans 15 amino acids. CDR1 and CDR2 (germline): SGHRS, YFSETQ. Trimming stripped 0 bases from V and 7 bases from J, with 11 bases between. The CDR3 coding sequence is TGCGCCAGCAGCTTGGACGCGGCAGGGAATTCACCCCTCCACTTT. Translation gives CASSLDAAGNSPLHF. Full variable domain (outside the CDR3, taken from reference TRBV5-1 and TRBJ1-6): KAGVTQTPRYLIKTRGQQVTLSCSPISGHRSVSWYQQTPGQGLQFLFEYFSETQRNKGNFPGRFSGRQFSNSRSEMNVSTLELGDSALYLCASSLDAAGNSPLHFGNGTRLTVT.

This clone was observed once. CDR3: CASSLGHENSPLHF. CDR3 nucleotide sequence: TGCGCCAGCAGCCTGGGACACGAAAATTCACCCCTCCACTTT. This rearrangement joins TRBV4-1 to TRBJ1-6; possible D gene TRBD1, 6 bases. CDR1 is MGHRA, CDR2 YSYEKL, per germline. V was pared by 4 bases and J by 7 bases, with 11 bases between. CDR3 length: 14 residues.

J is TRBJ1-2 and V is TRBV7-9, with unresolved D. Germline V gene data show CDR1 as SEHNR and CDR2 as FQNEAQ (reference sequence). Trimming removed 1 base at V and 4 bases at J, with 10 bases between. The CDR3 has 14 amino acids. CDR3 DNA: TGTGCCAGCAGCTTAGGTGACGGACTCTATGGCTACACCTTC. Protein: CASSLGDGLYGYTF.

V is TRBV5-4 and J is TRBJ2-2; 9 nucleotides line up with TRBD1. V was pared by 3 bases and J by 9 bases, with 6 bases of the junction left unmatched. The CDR3 extends over 14 amino acids. Germline V CDR1 and CDR2: SGHNT, YYREEE (reference sequence). CDR3 DNA sequence: TGTGCCAGCAGCTCGGGACAGGGTCCGTGGGAGCTGTTTTTT. The encoded protein is CASSSGQGPWELFF.

DNA of the CDR3: TGTGCCAGCAGCTTAGGGACAGGAATGAACACTGAAGCTTTCTTT. It yields the protein CASSLGTGMNTEAFF. The gene calls are TRBV7-2 and TRBJ1-1, with 7 nucleotides matching TRBD1. V was clipped by 1 base and J by 0 bases; unmatched bases: 2. This CDR3 spans 15 amino acids. Germline assignment: CDR1 SGHTA and CDR2 FQGNSA. Filled out from reference TRBV7-2 and TRBJ1-1, the complete variable domain reads GAGVSQSPSNKVTEKGKDVELRCDPISGHTALYWYRQSLGQGLEFLIYFQGNSAPDKSGLPSDRFSAERTGGSVSTLTIQRTQQEDSAVYLCASSLGTGMNTEAFFGQGTRLTVV.

The rearrangement joins TRBV7-8 to TRBJ2-2; maybe TRBD2 (5 bases). Germline CDR1 and CDR2: SGHVS and FQNEAQ. The V and J ends lost 3 bases and 0 bases respectively, with 17 bases between them. The CDR3 spans 18 residues. CDR3 nucleotides: TGTGCCAGCAGCTTTGAGGCTGTTAGCGTCGCGAACACCGGGGAGCTGTTTTTT. Translating gives CASSFEAVSVANTGELFF.

The chain links TRBV30 to TRBJ1-1; D may be TRBD1 (6 bases). CDR3 length: 13 amino acids. CDR1 is GTSNPN and CDR2 is SVGIG in the germline V gene (reference sequence). With 3 bases removed from V and 1 base from J, the gap between germline ends came to 9 bases. The CDR3 DNA reads as TGTGCCTGGAGGCCGACAGGGAACACTGAAGCTTTCTTT. Its protein product is CAWRPTGNTEAFF.

As DNA, the CDR3 is TGTGCCAGCAGTTACCCGGGAAGGACTAGCGGTAATGAGCAGTTCTTC. Translating it yields CASSYPGRTSGNEQFF. The chain uses TRBV6-5 and TRBJ2-1; 10 nucleotides align to TRBD2. The ends lost 2 bases at V and 7 bases at J; junction bases unmatched: 8. CDR1 and CDR2 from the germline V gene are MNHEY and SVGAGI. The CDR3 totals 16 residues.

The sample holds one count of this clone. The rearrangement links TRBV19 to TRBJ1-2; D might be TRBD1 (6 bases). The CDR3 totals 14 residues. Germline-derived CDR1 and CDR2 are LNHDA and SQIVND (reference sequence). V shed 4 bases and J shed 3 bases, with 12 bases lying between them. The CDR3 spells CASSRYRVDYGYTF. The CDR3 DNA sequence: TGTGCCAGTAGTAGATACAGGGTGGACTATGGCTACACCTTC.

The chain couples TRBV29-1 to TRBJ2-5; the match to TRBD2 covers 9 bases. Trimming at V came to 6 bases and at J to 1 base, leaving 6 bases not matched to a gene. CDR1 is SQVTM, CDR2 ANQGSEA, per germline. The CDR3 totals 14 residues. The CDR3 DNA reads as TGCAGCGTCCAGGCGGGGGGGATCCAAGAGACCCAGTACTTC. Translated, it gives CSVQAGGIQETQYF. The entire variable domain, with the rest obtained from reference TRBV29-1 and TRBJ2-5, is as follows: SAVISQKPSRDICQRGTSLTIQCQVDSQVTMMFWYRQQPGQSLTLIATANQGSEATYESGFVIDKFPISRPNLTFSTLTVSNMSPEDSSIYLCSVQAGGIQETQYFGPGTRLLVL.

The chain uses TRBV12-3 or TRBV12-4 and TRBJ1-1, with TRBD1 matching 7 bases. The trim removed 3 bases at V and 6 bases at J, leaving 4 bases unmatched. This CDR3 comprises 13 residues. CDR3 protein: CASSFFQGAEAFF. For the CDR3, the DNA is TGTGCCAGCAGTTTCTTTCAGGGGGCTGAAGCTTTCTTT.

The chain carries TRBV15 and TRBJ1-4, with 7 bases matching TRBD1. Germline loops: CDR1 LNHNV, CDR2 YYDKDF (reference sequence). The CDR3 consists of 17 residues. V dropped 0 bases and J dropped 0; count of bases not matched to a gene: 4. CDR3 coding DNA: TGTGCCACCAGCAGAGAATCCGGGACAGCAACTAATGAAAAACTGTTTTTT. It encodes CATSRESGTATNEKLFF.

The chain is built from TRBV7-9 and TRBJ2-1; tentatively, D is TRBD2 (5 bases). The germline V and J ends were trimmed by 5 bases and 10 bases, with 18 bases remaining between them. Looked up from germline, CDR1 is SEHNR and CDR2 is FQNEAQ (reference sequence). This CDR3 has 14 residues. The CDR3 DNA reads as TGTGCCAGCAGCCCTGGACTGGGAGTGGGGGAGCAGTTCTTC. Protein product: CASSPGLGVGEQFF. The complete variable domain, with remaining parts taken from reference TRBV7-9 and TRBJ2-1, reads DTGVSQNPRHKITKRGQNVTFRCDPISEHNRLYWYRQTLGQGPEFLTYFQNEAQLEKSRLLSDRFSAERPKGSFSTLEIQRTEQGDSAMYLCASSPGLGVGEQFFGPGTRLTVL.

The chain recombines TRBV9 with TRBJ1-6; weak D call: TRBD1 (5 bases). The V end was cut by 0 bases, the J end by 10 bases, with 11 bases between. Germline loops: CDR1 SGDLS, CDR2 YYNGEE. The CDR3 is made up of 14 amino acids. In DNA form, the CDR3 reads TGTGCCAGCAGCGTAGGGGGCAGGGCCTCACCCCTCCACTTT. Translating gives CASSVGGRASPLHF.

The rearrangement links TRBV7-8 to TRBJ2-7, with 7 nucleotides matching TRBD1. The CDR3 has 14 residues. CDR1 SGHVS and CDR2 FQNEAQ come from the germline V gene. With 1 base clipped from V and 3 bases from J, the junction kept 3 bases outside the gene matches. The CDR3 DNA reads TGTGCCAGCAGCTTAGAGACAGGGCACTACGAGCAGTACTTC. It codes for CASSLETGHYEQYF.

V and J are TRBV5-1 and TRBJ2-7, with 10 bases identical to TRBD1. Germline-derived CDR1 and CDR2 are SGHRS and YFSETQ. The V segment lost 6 bases and the J segment 5 bases; nucleotides outside the gene matches: 8. The CDR3 contains 14 residues. The DNA for the CDR3 is TGCGCCAGCACCCCGGGACAGGGGCGGCACGAGCAGTACTTC. Amino acids: CASTPGQGRHEQYF.

CDR3 in amino acids: CASSLGGQVRDTEAFF. DNA for the CDR3: TGTGCCAGCAGCTTGGGGGGACAGGTAAGGGACACTGAAGCTTTCTTT. The rearrangement joins TRBV5-5 to TRBJ1-1; 8 bases match TRBD1. Per germline, CDR1 SGHKS and CDR2 YYEKEE (reference sequence). Trimming removed 0 bases from V and 3 bases from J; junction bases left unmatched: 7. This CDR3 has 16 residues. Full variable domain (missing parts from reference TRBV5-5 and TRBJ1-1): DAGVTQSPTHLIKTRGQQVTLRCSPISGHKSVSWYQQVLGQGPQFIFQYYEKEERGRGNFPDRFSARQFPNYSSELNVNALLLGDSALYLCASSLGGQVRDTEAFFGQGTRLTVV.